A selection of T cell receptor beta chains follows, all from one sample in a study of T cell responses to AZD1222 COVID-19 vaccine. Sequencing used immunoSEQ multiplex PCR; TCRdb keeps in-frame clones, though not all of them. Among about 78,000 clones listed, approximately 91% were seen once. The sequenced sample was peripheral blood, obtained on day 0 of MenACWY control vaccination. Receptor source: an adult in good health. CDR3s include the opening cysteine and the closing phenylalanine or tryptophan. A D gene is named only where the DNA matches it firmly. Rows give clone size only sometimes, using once, few, many, or a class for an expanded clone.

v_call: TRBV5-1
d_call: TRBD1
clone_size: .
j_call: TRBJ2-7
cdr3_nt: TGCGCCAGCCGAGGGGACAGGGGTTTAATCGAGCAGTACTTC
cdr3_aa: CASRGDRGLIEQYF

v_call: TRBV19
d_call: .
clone_size: .
j_call: TRBJ1-5
cdr3_nt: TGTGCCAGTAGTCTAAGGGACACGCACAGTCAGCCCCAGCATTTT
cdr3_aa: CASSLRDTHSQPQHF

v_call: TRBV12-3/TRBV12-4
d_call: .
clone_size: .
j_call: TRBJ1-2
cdr3_nt: TGTGCCAGCAGTCTTGGGACAAACTATGGCTACACCTTC
cdr3_aa: CASSLGTNYGYTF

v_call: TRBV7-2
d_call: .
clone_size: .
j_call: TRBJ1-1
cdr3_nt: TGTGCCAGCAGCTTAGCCCAAGGCGGTGAAGCTTTCTTT
cdr3_aa: CASSLAQGGEAFF

v_call: TRBV5-6
d_call: .
clone_size: .
j_call: TRBJ2-7
cdr3_nt: TGTGCCAGCAGCTTAAACCCAAGCGACGAGCAGTACTTC
cdr3_aa: CASSLNPSDEQYF

v_call: TRBV5-1
d_call: .
clone_size: .
j_call: TRBJ1-2
cdr3_nt: TGCGCCAGCAGCCTGAGGACAGCCCGAGACTATGGCTACACCTTC
cdr3_aa: CASSLRTARDYGYTF

v_call: TRBV14
d_call: .
clone_size: .
j_call: TRBJ1-4
cdr3_nt: TGTGCCAGCAGCCAAAATAGGGGAAAACTGTTTTTT
cdr3_aa: CASSQNRGKLFF

v_call: TRBV7-2
d_call: .
clone_size: .
j_call: TRBJ2-2
cdr3_nt: TGTGCCAGCAGCTTAGCAGGGTTCACCGGGGAGCTGTTTTTT
cdr3_aa: CASSLAGFTGELFF

v_call: TRBV7-9
d_call: .
clone_size: few
j_call: TRBJ1-4
cdr3_nt: TGTGCCAGCAGCTTAGTCGAGGGTAATGAAAAACTGTTTTTT
cdr3_aa: CASSLVEGNEKLFF

v_call: TRBV28
d_call: TRBD1
clone_size: once
j_call: TRBJ1-2
cdr3_nt: TGTGCCAGCAGTTTTGGAGACAGGGGGCGAGGCTACACCTTC
cdr3_aa: CASSFGDRGRGYTF

v_call: TRBV13
d_call: .
clone_size: medium-sized
j_call: TRBJ2-1
cdr3_nt: TGTGCCAGCAGCTCGGACGACAGAAGGAATGAGCAGTTCTTC
cdr3_aa: CASSSDDRRNEQFF

v_call: TRBV1
d_call: .
clone_size: few
j_call: TRBJ2-1
cdr3_nt: TGCACCAGCAGCCGCCGCCCTTCTAGCGGTTCCTACAATGAGCAGTTCTTC
cdr3_aa: CTSSRRPSSGSYNEQFF

v_call: TRBV2
d_call: .
clone_size: .
j_call: TRBJ2-1
cdr3_nt: TGTGCCAGTACAGGTACTCCAGGCAATGAGCAGTTCTTC
cdr3_aa: CASTGTPGNEQFF

v_call: TRBV6-5
d_call: TRBD1
clone_size: .
j_call: TRBJ1-2
cdr3_nt: TGTGCCAGCAGTTTCCGACAGGGGAGCTATGGCTACACCTTC
cdr3_aa: CASSFRQGSYGYTF

v_call: TRBV9
d_call: TRBD1
clone_size: .
j_call: TRBJ1-6
cdr3_nt: TGTGCCAGCAGCGGAGGACAGGGAAGCCTTTCACCCCTCCACTTT
cdr3_aa: CASSGGQGSLSPLHF

v_call: TRBV7-9
d_call: .
clone_size: .
j_call: TRBJ1-1
cdr3_nt: TGTGCCAGCAGCCTAAACGACAGGTTCGACACTGAAGCTTTCTTT
cdr3_aa: CASSLNDRFDTEAFF

v_call: TRBV29-1
d_call: TRBD1
clone_size: .
j_call: TRBJ2-7
cdr3_nt: TGCAGCGTGACAGGGTCCTACGAGCAGTACTTC
cdr3_aa: CSVTGSYEQYF

v_call: TRBV6-4
d_call: .
clone_size: few
j_call: TRBJ2-1
cdr3_nt: TGTGCCAGCAGTAGAACTAGCGTCGGGGGCGAGCAGTTCTTC
cdr3_aa: CASSRTSVGGEQFF

v_call: TRBV2
d_call: .
clone_size: .
j_call: TRBJ1-5
cdr3_nt: TGTGCCAGCAGTGACTATAGCAATCAGCCCCAGCATTTT
cdr3_aa: CASSDYSNQPQHF

v_call: TRBV5-4
d_call: .
clone_size: .
j_call: TRBJ1-1
cdr3_nt: TGTGCCAGCAGCTTACAGGGTATCAACACTGAAGCTTTCTTT
cdr3_aa: CASSLQGINTEAFF